The entry below gives a single TCR beta chain sequence along with its context. What it binds is not known. This record comes from a study of Ad26.COV2.S vaccination and SARS-CoV-2 variants. For the study at large: As a participant in COV1001, the donor was in the Ad26.COV2.S trial arm. Intramuscular Ad26.COV2.S doses were given once or twice, 56 days apart. Study-wide results and caveats: The TCR breadth and depth analyses may have produced an underestimate of total T cell responses. Across vaccine and placebo recipients, the breadth of non-spike TCRs was similar.

V lost 3 bases and J lost 10, with 12 bases in between. CDR3 length: 12 amino acids. Only in-frame clones appear in the TCRdb table, and some are missing; sequencing was by immunoSEQ multiplex PCR. The data contain 400,000 to 500,000 clones, roughly 89% of them singletons. Treatment here: around 19 received Ad26.COV2.S at low or high dose, single or two shots; about five received placebo; per-sample allocation not given. Samples were taken on day 63 after the first vaccine or placebo injection. The rearrangement uses TRBV12-3 or TRBV12-4 and TRBJ1-1; D uncertain. Sequencing was performed on peripheral blood, taken in a trial of Ad26.COV2.S vaccine versus placebo. This receptor was taken from a person aged 18-65 years who received the Ad26.COV2.S COVID-19 vaccine or a placebo. CDR3 residues: CASSLMPGGAFF. The CDR3 bases are TGTGCCAGCAGTTTGATGCCCGGTGGAGCTTTCTTT.